This TCR beta chain was obtained from a study of blood T cell repertoires in COVID-19. Study as a whole: Nucleic acid was either cDNA or gDNA, and it came from T cells, B-cell-depleted T cells, or PBMCs.

The V end lost 4 bases, the J end lost 2 bases, and 9 bases lay between the germline ends. The CDR3 is 13 amino acids. Germline V gives CDR1 MNHEY, CDR2 SVGAGI. The protocol was immunoSEQ multiplex PCR, while the TCRdb copy is restricted to in-frame clones and leaves out a portion. The sample holds some 80,000 clones, about 92% seen once. The chain is built from TRBV6-5 and TRBJ2-7, with a possible D match to TRBD1 (5 bases). Sequenced input: peripheral blood. This sequence originates from a woman of 80 years or more with active or convalescent COVID-19. The CDR3 DNA reads as TGTGCCAGCAGTTTCGCAGGGACCTACGAGCAGTACTTC. Its protein product is CASSFAGTYEQYF.